This TCR beta chain comes out of a study of T cell changes during pregnancy in multiple sclerosis. Germline assignment: CDR1 LGHNT and CDR2 FRNRAP. V was pared by 7 bases and J by 4 bases, with 8 bases of the junction left unmatched. CDR3 length equals 14 residues. Profiled with immunoSEQ multiplex PCR; TCRdb holds only in-frame clones, not every one. The table includes some 52,000 clones, 92% detected once. The clonotype was recovered from a female donor with multiple sclerosis, enrolled in a pregnancy study. This sample comprised CD4+ T cells from peripheral blood mononuclear cells, obtained in the third trimester of pregnancy. The chain employs TRBV12-5 and TRBJ1-1; 8 nucleotides align to TRBD1. CDR3 DNA: TGTGCTAGTGCTTTTTCACAGGGGGTCACTGAAGCTTTCTTT. The encoded protein is CASAFSQGVTEAFF.